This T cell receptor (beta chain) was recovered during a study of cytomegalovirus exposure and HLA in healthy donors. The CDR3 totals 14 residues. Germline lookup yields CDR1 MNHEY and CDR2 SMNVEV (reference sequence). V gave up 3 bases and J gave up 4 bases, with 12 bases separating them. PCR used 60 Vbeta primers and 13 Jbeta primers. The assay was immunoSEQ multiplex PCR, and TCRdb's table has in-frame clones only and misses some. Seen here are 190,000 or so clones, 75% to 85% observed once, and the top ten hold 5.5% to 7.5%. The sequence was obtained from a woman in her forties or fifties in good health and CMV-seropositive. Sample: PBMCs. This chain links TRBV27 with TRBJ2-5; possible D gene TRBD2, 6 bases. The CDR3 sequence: CASSLASAPETQYF. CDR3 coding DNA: TGTGCCAGCAGTTTGGCTAGCGCCCCAGAGACCCAGTACTTC.